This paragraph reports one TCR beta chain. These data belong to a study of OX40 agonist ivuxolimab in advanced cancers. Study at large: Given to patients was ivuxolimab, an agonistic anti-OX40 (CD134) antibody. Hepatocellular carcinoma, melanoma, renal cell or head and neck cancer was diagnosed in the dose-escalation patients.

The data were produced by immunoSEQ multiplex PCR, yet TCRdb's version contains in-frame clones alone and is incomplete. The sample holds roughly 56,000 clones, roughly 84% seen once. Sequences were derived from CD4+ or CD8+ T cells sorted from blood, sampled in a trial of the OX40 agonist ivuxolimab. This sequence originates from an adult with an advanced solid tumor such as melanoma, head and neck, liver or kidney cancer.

The CDR3 DNA follows: TGTGCCAGTAGTGGTCTTAGCGGGAGGACGGGAAACATTCAGTACTTC. It encodes CASSGLSGRTGNIQYF. This chain joins TRBV19 and TRBJ2-4; 10 bases agree with TRBD2. Germline-derived CDR1 and CDR2 are LNHDA and SQIVND (reference sequence). The CDR3 is 16 amino acids. V dropped 5 bases and J dropped 6; count of bases not matched to a gene: 10.